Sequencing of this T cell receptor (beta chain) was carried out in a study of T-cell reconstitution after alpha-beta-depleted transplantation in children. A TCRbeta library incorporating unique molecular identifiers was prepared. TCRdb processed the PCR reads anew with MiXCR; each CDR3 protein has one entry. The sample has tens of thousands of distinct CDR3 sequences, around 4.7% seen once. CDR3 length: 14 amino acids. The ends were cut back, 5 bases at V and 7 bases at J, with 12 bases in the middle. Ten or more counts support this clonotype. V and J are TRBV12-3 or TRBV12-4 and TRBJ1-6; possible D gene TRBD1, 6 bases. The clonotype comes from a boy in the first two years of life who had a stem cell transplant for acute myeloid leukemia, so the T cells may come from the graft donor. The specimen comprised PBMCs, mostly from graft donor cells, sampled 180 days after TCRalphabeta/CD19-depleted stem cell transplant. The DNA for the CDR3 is TGTGCCAGCAGTCGACAGGCCCAAAATTCACCCCTCCACTTT. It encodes CASSRQAQNSPLHF.